This T cell receptor (beta chain) was sequenced during a study of blood T cell repertoires in COVID-19. Background on the study: COVID-19 samples collected from the United States, Italy and Spain covered acute and convalescent phases.

Profiling relied on immunoSEQ multiplex PCR, and the TCRdb table lists in-frame clones only, not all of them. The sample has 250,000 to 300,000 clones; under 90% are singletons. The CDR3 is 14 amino acids. V was trimmed by 0 bases and J by 6 bases, leaving 12 bases between them. CDR1 is SGDLS, CDR2 YYNGEE, per germline. Individuals aged about 18 to 90 years were recruited from about two dozen US areas. Cohort assignment relied on participant-reported clinical history. This chain links TRBV9 with TRBJ1-1; D gene unclear. Input material: PBMCs or T cells enriched from blood (not recorded which). This TCR derives from a man aged 30 to 39 with acute COVID-19. CDR3 sequence (DNA): TGTGCCAGCAGCGTAGGGCGGACGGGAGCTGAAGCTTTCTTT. Translating it yields CASSVGRTGAEAFF.